This TCR beta chain was documented in a study of cytomegalovirus exposure and HLA in healthy donors. Germline V gene lookup returns CDR1 MNHEY and CDR2 SVGAGI. CDR3 length equals 13 residues. PCR involved 60 Vbeta and 13 Jbeta primers. Sequenced by immunoSEQ multiplex PCR; TCRdb stores in-frame clones only, minus some. The sample shows 90,000 to 110,000 clones, around 73% of them seen only once. This clonotype was sampled from a man younger than 40 in good health and CMV-seronegative. The rearrangement links TRBV6-5 to TRBJ1-1; 8 bases fit TRBD1. The sequenced material came from PBMCs. CDR3 sequence reads: CCDRGDLWAEAFF. The CDR3 coding sequence is TGTTGTGACAGGGGTGATCTTTGGGCTGAAGCTTTCTTT.